The TCR beta chain described here comes from a study of T-cell reconstitution after alpha-beta-depleted transplantation in children. Points on this clonotype: One base away lies a much larger clone, so this may be a sequencing read error.

Losses at the gene ends were 6 bases for V and 3 bases for J; bases not matched to a gene: 0. This CDR3 has 13 residues. Preparation of the TCRbeta library used unique molecular identifiers. TCRdb independently ran MiXCR on the PCR reads; one entry per CDR3 protein. The table has 440,000 or so distinct CDR3 sequences, around two fifths seen once; the top ten hold 27%. V usage is TRBV12-3 or TRBV12-4 and J usage is TRBJ2-2, with 8 positions matching TRBD1. Sequenced material: PBMCs, taken before TCRalphabeta/CD19-depleted stem cell transplant. This receptor was identified in a girl aged 2-10 years with aplastic anemia, due to receive a stem cell transplant. Here the CDR3 DNA reads TGTGCCAGCAGACAGGGGGACACCGGGGAGCTGTTTTTT. It specifies CASRQGDTGELFF.